This entry concerns a single TCR beta chain. The germline gives CDR1 GTSNPN, CDR2 SVGIG (reference sequence). V trimming: 0 bases; J trimming: 3 bases; junction bases outside the gene matches: 13. The CDR3 contains 18 residues. This sample was taken from a study of T cell changes during pregnancy in multiple sclerosis. Clones were read by immunoSEQ multiplex PCR, and TCRdb kept only the in-frame ones, dropping some. The table includes approximately 31,000 clones, roughly 91% detected once. The starting material was CD4+ T cells from peripheral blood mononuclear cells, obtained in the second trimester of pregnancy. The clonotype comes from a female donor with multiple sclerosis, enrolled in a pregnancy study. This sequence joins TRBV30 and TRBJ2-7; 11 nucleotides agree with TRBD2. CDR3 residues: CAWSVITSGRKRDYEQYF. The CDR3 bases are TGTGCCTGGAGTGTAATAACTAGCGGGAGAAAGAGGGACTACGAGCAGTACTTC.